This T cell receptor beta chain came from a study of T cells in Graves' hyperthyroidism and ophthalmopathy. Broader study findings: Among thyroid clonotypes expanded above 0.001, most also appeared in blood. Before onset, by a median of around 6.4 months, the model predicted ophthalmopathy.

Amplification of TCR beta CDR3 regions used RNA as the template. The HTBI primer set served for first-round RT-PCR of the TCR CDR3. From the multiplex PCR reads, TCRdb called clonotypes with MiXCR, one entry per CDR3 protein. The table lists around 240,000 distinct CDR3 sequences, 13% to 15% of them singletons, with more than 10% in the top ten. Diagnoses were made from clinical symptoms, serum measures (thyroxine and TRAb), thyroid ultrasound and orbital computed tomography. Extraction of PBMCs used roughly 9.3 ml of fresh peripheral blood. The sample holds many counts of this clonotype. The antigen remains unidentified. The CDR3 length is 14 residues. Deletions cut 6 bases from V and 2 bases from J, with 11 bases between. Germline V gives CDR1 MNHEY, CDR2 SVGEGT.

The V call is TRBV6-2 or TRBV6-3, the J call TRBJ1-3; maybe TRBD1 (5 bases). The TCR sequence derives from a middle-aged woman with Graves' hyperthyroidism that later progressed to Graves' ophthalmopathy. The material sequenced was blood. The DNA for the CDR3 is TGTGCCAGCAGCCGGAGGGGAGCTGGAAACACCATATATTTT. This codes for CASSRRGAGNTIYF.